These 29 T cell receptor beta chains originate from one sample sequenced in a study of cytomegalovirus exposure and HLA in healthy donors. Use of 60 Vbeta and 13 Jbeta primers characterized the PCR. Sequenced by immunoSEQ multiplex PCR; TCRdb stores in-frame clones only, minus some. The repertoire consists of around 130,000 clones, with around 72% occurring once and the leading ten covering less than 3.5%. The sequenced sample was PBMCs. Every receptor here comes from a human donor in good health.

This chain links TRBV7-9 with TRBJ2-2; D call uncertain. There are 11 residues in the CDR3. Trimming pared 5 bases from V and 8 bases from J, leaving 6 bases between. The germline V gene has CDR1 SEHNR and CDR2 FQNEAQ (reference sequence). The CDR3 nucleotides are TGTGCCAGCAGCCCCAGGGGGGAGCTGTTTTTT. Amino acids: CASSPRGELFF.

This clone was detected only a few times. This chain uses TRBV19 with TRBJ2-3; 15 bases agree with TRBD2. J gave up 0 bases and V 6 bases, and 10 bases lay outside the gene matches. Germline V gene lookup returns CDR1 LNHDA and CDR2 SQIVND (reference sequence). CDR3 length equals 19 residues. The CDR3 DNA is TGTGCCAGTAGCCCTCCCGGGACTAGCGGGGGGTCTAGCACAGATACGCAGTATTTT. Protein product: CASSPPGTSGGSSTDTQYF. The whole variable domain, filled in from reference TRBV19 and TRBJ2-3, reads DGGITQSPKYLFRKEGQNVTLSCEQNLNHDAMYWYRQDPGQGLRLIYYSQIVNDFQKGDIAEGYSVSREKKESFPLTVTSAQKNPTAFYLCASSPPGTSGGSSTDTQYFGPGTRLTVL.

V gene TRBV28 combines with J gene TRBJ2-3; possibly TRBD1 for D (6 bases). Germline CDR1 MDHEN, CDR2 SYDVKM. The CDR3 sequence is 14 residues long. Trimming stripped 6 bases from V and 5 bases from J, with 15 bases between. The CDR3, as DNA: TGTGCCAGCAGCCGCGACAGGATTGGAGATACGCAGTATTTT. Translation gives CASSRDRIGDTQYF. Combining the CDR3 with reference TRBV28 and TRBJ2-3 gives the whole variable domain DVKVTQSSRYLVKRTGEKVFLECVQDMDHENMFWYRQDPGLGLRLIYFSYDVKMKEKGDIPEGYSVSREKKERFSLILESASTNQTSMYLCASSRDRIGDTQYFGPGTRLTVL.

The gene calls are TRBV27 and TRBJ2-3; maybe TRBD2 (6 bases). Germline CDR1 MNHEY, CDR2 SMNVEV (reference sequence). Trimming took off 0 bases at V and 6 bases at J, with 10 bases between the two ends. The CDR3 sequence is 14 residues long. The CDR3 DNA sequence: TGTGCCAGCAGTTTATCTCGCGGGATTGATACGCAGTATTTT. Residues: CASSLSRGIDTQYF.

The CDR3 sequence is CASSESPSGGSNTGELFF. Written as DNA, the CDR3 is TGCGCCAGCAGTGAGTCTCCCTCAGGGGGCTCGAACACCGGGGAGCTGTTTTTT. The rearrangement links TRBV10-1 to TRBJ2-2, with 8 nucleotides matching TRBD1. The length of the CDR3 is 18 residues. Trimming cost V 0 bases and J 0 bases; bases outside gene matches: 6. CDR1 and CDR2 (germline): WNHNN, SYGVQD (reference sequence).

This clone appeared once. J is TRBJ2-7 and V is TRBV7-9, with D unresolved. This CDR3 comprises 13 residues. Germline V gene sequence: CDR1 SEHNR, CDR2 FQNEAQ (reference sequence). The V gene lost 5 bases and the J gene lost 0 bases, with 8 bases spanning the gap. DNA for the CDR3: TGTGCCAGCAGCCCTATTCCCTCCTACGAGCAGTACTTC. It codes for CASSPIPSYEQYF.

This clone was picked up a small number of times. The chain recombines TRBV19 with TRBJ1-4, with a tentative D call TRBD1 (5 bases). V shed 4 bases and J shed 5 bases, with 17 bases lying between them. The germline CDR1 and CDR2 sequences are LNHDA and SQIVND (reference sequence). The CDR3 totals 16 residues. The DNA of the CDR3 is TGTGCCAGTAGTAAGCGTAAGACAGCCGCGAATGAAAAACTGTTTTTT. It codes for CASSKRKTAANEKLFF. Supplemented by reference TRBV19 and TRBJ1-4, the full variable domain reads DGGITQSPKYLFRKEGQNVTLSCEQNLNHDAMYWYRQDPGQGLRLIYYSQIVNDFQKGDIAEGYSVSREKKESFPLTVTSAQKNPTAFYLCASSKRKTAANEKLFFGSGTQLSVL.

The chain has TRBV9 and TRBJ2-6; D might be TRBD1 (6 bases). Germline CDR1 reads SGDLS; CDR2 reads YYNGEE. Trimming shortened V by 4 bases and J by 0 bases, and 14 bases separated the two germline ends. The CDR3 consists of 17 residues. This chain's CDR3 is CASSSPQGFSGANVLTF. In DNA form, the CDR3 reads TGTGCCAGCAGCAGCCCGCAGGGGTTCTCTGGGGCCAACGTCCTGACTTTC.

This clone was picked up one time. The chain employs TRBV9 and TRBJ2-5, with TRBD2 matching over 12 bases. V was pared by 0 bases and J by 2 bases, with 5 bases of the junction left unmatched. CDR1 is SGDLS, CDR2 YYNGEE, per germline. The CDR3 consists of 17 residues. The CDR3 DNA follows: TGTGCCAGCAGCGTAGCCCTAGGACTAGCGGGGCAAGAGACCCAGTACTTC. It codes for CASSVALGLAGQETQYF.

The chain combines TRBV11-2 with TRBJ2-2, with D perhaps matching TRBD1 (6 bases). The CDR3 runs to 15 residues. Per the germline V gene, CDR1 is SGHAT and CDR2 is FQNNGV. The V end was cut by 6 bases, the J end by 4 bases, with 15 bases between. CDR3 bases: TGTGCCAGCAGTCCAGGGGTACTGCTCACCGGGGAGCTGTTTTTT. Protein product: CASSPGVLLTGELFF.

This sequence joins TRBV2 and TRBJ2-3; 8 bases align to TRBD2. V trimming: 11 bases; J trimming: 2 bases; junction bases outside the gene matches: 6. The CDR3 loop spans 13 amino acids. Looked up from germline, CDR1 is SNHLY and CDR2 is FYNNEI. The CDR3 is CAPGGAITDTQYF. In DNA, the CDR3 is TGTGCCCCGGGGGGGGCGATCACAGATACGCAGTATTTT.

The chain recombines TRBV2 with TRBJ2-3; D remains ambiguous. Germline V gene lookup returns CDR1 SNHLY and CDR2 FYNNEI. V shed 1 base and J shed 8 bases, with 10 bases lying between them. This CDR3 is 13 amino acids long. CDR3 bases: TGTGCCAGCAGTGAAGGCGAATCTGTTACGCAGTATTTT. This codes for CASSEGESVTQYF.

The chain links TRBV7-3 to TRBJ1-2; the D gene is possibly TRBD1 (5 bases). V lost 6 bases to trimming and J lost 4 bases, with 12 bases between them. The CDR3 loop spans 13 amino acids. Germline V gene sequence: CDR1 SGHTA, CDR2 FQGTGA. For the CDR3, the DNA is TGTGCCAGCAGACCCGGGGGGTTCTATGGCTACACCTTC. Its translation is CASRPGGFYGYTF.

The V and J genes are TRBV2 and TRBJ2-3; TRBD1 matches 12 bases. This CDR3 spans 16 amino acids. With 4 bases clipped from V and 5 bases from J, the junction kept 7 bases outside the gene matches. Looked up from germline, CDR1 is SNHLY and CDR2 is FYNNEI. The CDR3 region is CASSVSGTGGLDTQYF. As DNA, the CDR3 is TGTGCCAGCAGTGTTTCCGGGACAGGGGGCTTAGATACGCAGTATTTT.

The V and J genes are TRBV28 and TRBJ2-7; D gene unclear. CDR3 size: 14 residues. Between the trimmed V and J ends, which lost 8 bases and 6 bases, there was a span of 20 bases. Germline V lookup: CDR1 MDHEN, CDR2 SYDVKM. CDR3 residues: CASLLATRTGEQYF. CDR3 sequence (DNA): TGTGCCAGCCTCCTCGCTACCAGAACGGGCGAGCAGTACTTC.

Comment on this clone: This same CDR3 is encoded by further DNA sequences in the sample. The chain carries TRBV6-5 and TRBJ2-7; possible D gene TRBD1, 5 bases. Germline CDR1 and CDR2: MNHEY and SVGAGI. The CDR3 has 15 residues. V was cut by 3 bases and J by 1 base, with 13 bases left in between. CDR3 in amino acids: CASSYGAMGSYEQYF. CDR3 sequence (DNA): TGTGCCAGCAGTTATGGGGCTATGGGATCCTACGAGCAGTACTTC.

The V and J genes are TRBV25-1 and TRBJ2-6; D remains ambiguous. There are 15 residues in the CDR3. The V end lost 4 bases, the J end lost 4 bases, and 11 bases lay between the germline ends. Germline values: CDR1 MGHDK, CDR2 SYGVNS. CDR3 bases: TGTGCCAGCAGTGGAGTCTCGACAGGGGCCAACGTCCTGACTTTC. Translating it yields CASSGVSTGANVLTF.

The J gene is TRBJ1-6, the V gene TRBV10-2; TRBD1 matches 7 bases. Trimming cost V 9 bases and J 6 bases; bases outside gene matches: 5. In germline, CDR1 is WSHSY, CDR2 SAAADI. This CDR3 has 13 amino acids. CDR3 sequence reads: CASRQGSNSPLHF. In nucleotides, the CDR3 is TGCGCCAGTCGACAGGGCAGTAATTCACCCCTCCACTTT.

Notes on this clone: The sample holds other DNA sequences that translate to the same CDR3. The CDR3 sequence: CASSLRTGELFF. The CDR3 DNA is TGTGCCAGCAGTTTGCGCACCGGGGAGCTGTTTTTT. This chain joins TRBV28 and TRBJ2-2; D is undetermined. The ends were cut back, 3 bases at V and 4 bases at J, with 3 bases in the middle. Germline CDR1 is MDHEN and CDR2 is SYDVKM. There are 12 residues in the CDR3.

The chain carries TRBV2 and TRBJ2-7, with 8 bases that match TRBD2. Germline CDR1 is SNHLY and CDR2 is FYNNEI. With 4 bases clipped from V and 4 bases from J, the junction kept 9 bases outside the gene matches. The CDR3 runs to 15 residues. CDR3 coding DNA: TGTGCCAGCAGTGGGTTACTAGCGGAACCATACGAGCAGTACTTC. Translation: CASSGLLAEPYEQYF.

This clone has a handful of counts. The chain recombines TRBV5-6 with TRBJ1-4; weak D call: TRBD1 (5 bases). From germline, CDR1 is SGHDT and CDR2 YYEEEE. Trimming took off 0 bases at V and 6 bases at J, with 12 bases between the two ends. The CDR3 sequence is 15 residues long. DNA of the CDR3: TGTGCCAGCAGCTTGGTTGGGGGGAATGATGAAAAACTGTTTTTT. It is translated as CASSLVGGNDEKLFF.

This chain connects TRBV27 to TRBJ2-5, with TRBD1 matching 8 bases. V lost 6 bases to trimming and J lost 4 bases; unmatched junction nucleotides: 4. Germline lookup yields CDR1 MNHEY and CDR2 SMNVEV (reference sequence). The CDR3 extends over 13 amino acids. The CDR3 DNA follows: TGTGCCAGCAGAAACAGGGGGATAGAGACCCAGTACTTC. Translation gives CASRNRGIETQYF.

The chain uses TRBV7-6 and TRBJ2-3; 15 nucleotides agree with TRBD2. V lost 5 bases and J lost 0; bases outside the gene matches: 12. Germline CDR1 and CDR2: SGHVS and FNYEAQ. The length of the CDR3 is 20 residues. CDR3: CASSPRAGLAGGTSTDTQYF. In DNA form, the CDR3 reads TGTGCCAGCAGCCCACGCGCCGGACTAGCGGGAGGGACTAGCACAGATACGCAGTATTTT.

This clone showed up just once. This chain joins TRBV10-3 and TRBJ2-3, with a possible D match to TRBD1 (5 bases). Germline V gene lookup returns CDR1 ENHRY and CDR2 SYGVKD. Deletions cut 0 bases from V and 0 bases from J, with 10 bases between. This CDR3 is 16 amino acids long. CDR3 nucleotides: TGTGCCATCAGTGAGTCGGGGCAGCCTAGCACAGATACGCAGTATTTT. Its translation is CAISESGQPSTDTQYF.

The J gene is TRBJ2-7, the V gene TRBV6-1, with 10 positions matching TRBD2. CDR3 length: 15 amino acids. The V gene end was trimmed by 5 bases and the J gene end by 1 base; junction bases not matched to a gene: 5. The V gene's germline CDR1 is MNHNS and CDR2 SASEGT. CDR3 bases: TGTGCCAGCAGTAGCACTAGCGGGATATCCTACGAGCAGTACTTC. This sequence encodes CASSSTSGISYEQYF.

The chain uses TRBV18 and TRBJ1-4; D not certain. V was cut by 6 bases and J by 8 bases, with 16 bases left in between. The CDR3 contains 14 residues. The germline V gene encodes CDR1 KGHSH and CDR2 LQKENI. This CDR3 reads CASSQGREQEKLFF. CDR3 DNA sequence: TGTGCCAGCTCGCAAGGTCGGGAACAAGAAAAACTGTTTTTT. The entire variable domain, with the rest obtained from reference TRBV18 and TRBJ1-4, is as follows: NAGVMQNPRHLVRRRGQEARLRCSPMKGHSHVYWYRQLPEEGLKFMVYLQKENIIDESGMPKERFSAEFPKEGPSILRIQQVVRGDSAAYFCASSQGREQEKLFFGSGTQLSVL.

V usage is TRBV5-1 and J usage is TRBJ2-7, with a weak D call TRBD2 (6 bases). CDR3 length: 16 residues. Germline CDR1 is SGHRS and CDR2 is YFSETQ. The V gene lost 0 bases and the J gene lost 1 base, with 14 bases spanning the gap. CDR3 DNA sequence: TGCGCCAGCAGCTTGGGGGATGGTGGAGGGTCCTACGAGCAGTACTTC. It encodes CASSLGDGGGSYEQYF.

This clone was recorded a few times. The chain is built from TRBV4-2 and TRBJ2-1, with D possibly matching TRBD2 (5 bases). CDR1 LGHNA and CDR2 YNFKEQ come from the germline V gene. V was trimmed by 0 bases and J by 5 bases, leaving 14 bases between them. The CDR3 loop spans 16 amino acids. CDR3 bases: TGTGCCAGCAGCCAAGATGGGCCAGGAGGTAACAATGAGCAGTTCTTC. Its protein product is CASSQDGPGGNNEQFF.

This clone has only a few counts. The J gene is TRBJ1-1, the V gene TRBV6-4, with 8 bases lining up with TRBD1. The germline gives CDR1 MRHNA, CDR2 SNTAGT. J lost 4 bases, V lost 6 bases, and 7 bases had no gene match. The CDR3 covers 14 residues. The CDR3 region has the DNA TGTGCCAGCAGGGAGACAGGGGTAGTCACTGAAGCTTTCTTT. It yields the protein CASRETGVVTEAFF.